This T cell receptor beta chain was retrieved from a study of early T cells in non-severe SARS-CoV-2 infection. With 6 bases removed from V and 0 bases from J, the gap between germline ends came to 17 bases. The CDR3 length is 16 residues. TCRdb redid the calling of the 5' RACE reads with MiXCR, one entry per CDR3 protein. Among roughly 66,000 distinct CDR3 sequences listed, less than 9.5% were seen once. In its sample, this clonotype was seen many times. The source material was whole blood. The chain joins TRBV12-3 or TRBV12-4 to TRBJ1-1, with D perhaps matching TRBD1 (5 bases). This TCR derives from an adult who was a healthcare worker with PCR-confirmed SARS-CoV-2 infection or an uninfected control (not recorded which). DNA for the CDR3: TGTGCCAGCAGCCCACGGGACCGTGTCCTGAACACTGAAGCTTTCTTT. It specifies CASSPRDRVLNTEAFF.